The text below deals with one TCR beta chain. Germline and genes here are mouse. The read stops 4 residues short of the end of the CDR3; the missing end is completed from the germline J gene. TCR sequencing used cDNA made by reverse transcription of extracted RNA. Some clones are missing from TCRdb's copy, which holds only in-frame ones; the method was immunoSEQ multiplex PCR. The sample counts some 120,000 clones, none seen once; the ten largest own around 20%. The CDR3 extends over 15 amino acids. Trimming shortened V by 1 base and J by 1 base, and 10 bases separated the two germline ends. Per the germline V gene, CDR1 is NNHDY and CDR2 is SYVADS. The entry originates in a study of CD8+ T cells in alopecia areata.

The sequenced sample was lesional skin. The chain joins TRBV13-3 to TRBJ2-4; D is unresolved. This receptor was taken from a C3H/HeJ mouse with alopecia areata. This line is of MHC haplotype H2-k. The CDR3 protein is CASSDFTAGQNTLYF. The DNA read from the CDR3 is TGTGCCAGCAGTGATTTTACTGCCGGTCAAAAC.